This entry lists 30 T cell receptor beta chains sequenced from one sample in a study of T cell responses to AZD1222 COVID-19 vaccine. Assay: immunoSEQ multiplex PCR; the TCRdb copy retains only in-frame clones and omits some. The sample shows 75,000 to 100,000 clones, approximately 90% of them seen only once. The source material was peripheral blood, sampled on day 0 of AZD1222 vaccination. The source is an adult in good health.

The J gene is TRBJ2-7, the V gene TRBV6-5, with TRBD1 identical over 9 bases. CDR3 size: 13 residues. Germline loops: CDR1 MNHEY, CDR2 SVGAGI. V shed 6 bases, J shed 3 bases, and the junction held 3 bases outside the gene matches. DNA of the CDR3: TGTGCCAGCAGCCGACAGGGGGTCTACGAGCAGTACTTC. Translating it yields CASSRQGVYEQYF.

This CDR3 reads CASSSTGGGWTEAFF. As DNA, the CDR3 is TGTGCCAGCAGCTCGACAGGGGGCGGCTGGACTGAAGCTTTCTTT. The V and J genes are TRBV7-8 and TRBJ1-1; 10 nucleotides line up with TRBD1. Germline CDR1 reads SGHVS; CDR2 reads FQNEAQ. The trim removed 4 bases at V and 5 bases at J, leaving 7 bases unmatched. This CDR3 region has 15 residues.

The chain employs TRBV11-2 and TRBJ2-2, with D possibly matching TRBD1 (6 bases). With 5 bases removed from V and 5 bases from J, the gap between germline ends came to 18 bases. This CDR3 contains 16 residues. The germline CDR1 and CDR2 sequences are SGHAT and FQNNGV. CDR3 sequence (DNA): TGTGCCAGCAGCGGGCTGGGGCAGGGGCCAACCGGGGAGCTGTTTTTT. Encoded protein: CASSGLGQGPTGELFF.

The chain is built from TRBV6-2 or TRBV6-3 and TRBJ1-2, with 7 bases lining up with TRBD1. J was trimmed by 4 bases and V by 2 bases; bases with no gene match: 1. Per germline, CDR1 MNHEY and CDR2 SVGEGT. The CDR3 spans 13 residues. CDR3 sequence (DNA): TGTGCCAGCAGTTACCAGGGGGGCTATGGCTACACCTTC. This translates into CASSYQGGYGYTF.

J is TRBJ2-1 and V is TRBV18; 10 positions match TRBD2. V trimming: 4 bases; J trimming: 3 bases; junction bases outside the gene matches: 3. The V gene's germline CDR1 is KGHSH and CDR2 LQKENI. CDR3 length equals 15 residues. As DNA, the CDR3 is TGTGCCAGCTCACGAGGACTAGCGGACTACAATGAGCAGTTCTTC. Its protein is CASSRGLADYNEQFF.

The chain uses TRBV7-3 and TRBJ2-7, with 9 bases aligning to TRBD2. V lost 5 bases to trimming and J lost 6 bases; unmatched junction nucleotides: 8. Germline V CDR1 and CDR2: SGHTA, FQGTGA. The CDR3 has 14 residues. The CDR3 DNA follows: TGTGCCAGCAGCAACGCGGGGGGGCACGGCGAGCAGTACTTC. Its translation is CASSNAGGHGEQYF.

The V and J genes are TRBV30 and TRBJ1-2; the match to TRBD1 covers 7 bases. V trimming: 5 bases; J trimming: 1 base; junction bases outside the gene matches: 4. Germline CDR1 is GTSNPN and CDR2 is SVGIG (reference sequence). The CDR3 has 13 residues. This CDR3 is CAWAGQSNYGYTF. For the CDR3, the DNA is TGTGCCTGGGCGGGACAGAGTAACTATGGCTACACCTTC.

J is TRBJ2-1 and V is TRBV7-9, with a weak D call TRBD1 (6 bases). Germline values: CDR1 SEHNR, CDR2 FQNEAQ (reference sequence). This CDR3 comprises 15 residues. The V end was cut by 5 bases, the J end by 1 base, with 12 bases between. In nucleotides, the CDR3 is TGTGCCAGCAGCCCTAGGGGGAGTTCCTACAATGAGCAGTTCTTC. Translating it yields CASSPRGSSYNEQFF.

V and J are TRBV7-2 and TRBJ1-1; possibly TRBD1 for D (5 bases). Trimming cost V 1 base and J 5 bases, with 11 bases left between them. Germline CDR1 is SGHTA and CDR2 is FQGNSA. This CDR3 spans 14 amino acids. CDR3 nucleotides: TGTGCCAGCAGCTTAGACGCAGGGACTACTGAAGCTTTCTTT. Translation gives CASSLDAGTTEAFF.

The V call is TRBV6-1, the J call TRBJ1-6; D is perhaps TRBD1 (5 bases). The CDR3 has 16 amino acids. Trimming removed 3 bases at V and 7 bases at J, with 16 bases between. Germline CDR1 is MNHNS and CDR2 is SASEGT. CDR3 sequence: CASSDPRQRPNSPLHF. The DNA for the CDR3 is TGTGCCAGCAGTGATCCCCGACAGAGACCCAATTCACCCCTCCACTTT.

The chain has TRBV29-1 and TRBJ1-4; a weak D match, TRBD1 (6 bases). Germline-derived CDR1 and CDR2 are SQVTM and ANQGSEA. This CDR3 spans 15 amino acids. Trimming pared 4 bases from V and 8 bases from J, leaving 20 bases between. The CDR3 spells CSVGRGAWGDEKLFF. The CDR3 DNA sequence: TGCAGCGTTGGGAGGGGGGCCTGGGGTGACGAAAAACTGTTTTTT.

The chain is built from TRBV5-5 and TRBJ1-1; the D gene is possibly TRBD1 (5 bases). This CDR3 has 16 amino acids. Looked up from germline, CDR1 is SGHKS and CDR2 is YYEKEE (reference sequence). V was pared by 3 bases and J by 3 bases, with 18 bases between. The CDR3: CASSSSGFPGYTEAFF. CDR3 coding DNA: TGTGCCAGCAGCTCAAGTGGATTTCCAGGGTACACTGAAGCTTTCTTT.

CDR3 amino acids: CASSLVGGGPTDTQYF. In DNA, the CDR3 is TGCGCCAGCAGCTTGGTCGGCGGGGGCCCCACAGATACGCAGTATTTT. The chain has TRBV5-1 and TRBJ2-3, with D maybe TRBD2 (7 bases). The CDR3 runs 16 residues. V was trimmed by 0 bases and J by 2 bases, leaving 13 bases between them. Germline-derived CDR1 and CDR2 are SGHRS and YFSETQ.

V and J are TRBV28 and TRBJ2-7; D is unresolved. Trimming removed 6 bases at V and 2 bases at J, with 11 bases between. This CDR3 has 13 amino acids. The germline V gene encodes CDR1 MDHEN and CDR2 SYDVKM. CDR3 DNA: TGTGCCAGCAGGCCCAGTCTGACCTACGAGCAGTACTTC. The encoded protein is CASRPSLTYEQYF.

This chain links TRBV5-1 with TRBJ1-4; 9 bases map to TRBD1. CDR3 length equals 15 residues. V trimming: 4 bases; J trimming: 8 bases; junction bases outside the gene matches: 9. The germline V gene encodes CDR1 SGHRS and CDR2 YFSETQ. In DNA form, the CDR3 reads TGCGCCAGCAGCGGGACAGGGCTAAATGGGGAAAAACTGTTTTTT. Encoded protein: CASSGTGLNGEKLFF.

This chain links TRBV12-5 with TRBJ2-3, with a possible D match to TRBD2 (7 bases). CDR1 LGHNT and CDR2 FRNRAP come from the germline V gene. Trimming took off 7 bases at V and 12 bases at J, with 20 bases between the two ends. The CDR3 covers 13 residues. The CDR3 DNA is TGTGCTAGTGCCCTGTCGGGGGGCGCGTTCCAGTATTTT. This encodes CASALSGGAFQYF.

For this clone: The same CDR3 also results from other DNA sequences found in this sample. The rearrangement joins TRBV7-6 to TRBJ2-2, with 9 bases identical to TRBD2. The CDR3 is made up of 15 amino acids. Trimming at V came to 3 bases and at J to 1 base, leaving 0 bases not matched to a gene. Looked up from germline, CDR1 is SGHVS and CDR2 is FNYEAQ. The CDR3 here is CASSFSGGNTGELFF. As DNA, the CDR3 is TGTGCCAGCAGCTTTAGCGGGGGGAACACCGGGGAGCTGTTTTTT.

This chain links TRBV5-5 with TRBJ2-7; no reliable D call. The germline gives CDR1 SGHKS, CDR2 YYEKEE (reference sequence). The ends were cut back, 1 base at V and 4 bases at J, with 6 bases in the middle. The CDR3 is 12 residues long. This CDR3 is CASSLTAYEQYF. The CDR3 DNA sequence: TGTGCCAGCAGCTTGACGGCGTACGAGCAGTACTTC.

The chain recombines TRBV18 with TRBJ2-7; 7 positions match TRBD1. Germline values: CDR1 KGHSH, CDR2 LQKENI. Trimming at V came to 6 bases and at J to 5 bases, leaving 10 bases not matched to a gene. The CDR3 is 14 amino acids. DNA of the CDR3: TGTGCCAGCTCGCCCGCTGGACAGGTGGACGAGCAGTACTTC. Protein product: CASSPAGQVDEQYF.

The J gene is TRBJ1-4, the V gene TRBV4-1; D ambiguous. Germline V gene sequence: CDR1 MGHRA, CDR2 YSYEKL. V was cut by 1 base and J by 4 bases, with 10 bases left in between. The CDR3 has 15 amino acids. The chain's CDR3 is CASSQGKVLNEKLFF. CDR3 bases: TGCGCCAGCAGCCAAGGAAAAGTTCTTAATGAAAAACTGTTTTTT.

V usage is TRBV6-6 and J usage is TRBJ2-7; D remains ambiguous. The CDR3 length is 14 residues. Per the germline V gene, CDR1 is MNHNY and CDR2 is SVGAGI (reference sequence). V lost 3 bases and J 7 bases, leaving 16 bases between the germline ends. The CDR3 is CASSYGYLKEEQYF. DNA for the CDR3: TGTGCCAGCAGTTATGGGTACCTCAAGGAGGAGCAGTACTTC.

Only a few counts were recorded for this clone. The V call is TRBV4-1, the J call TRBJ1-6; 8 positions match TRBD1. Trimming at V came to 3 bases and at J to 7 bases, leaving 14 bases not matched to a gene. CDR1 and CDR2 (germline): MGHRA, YSYEKL. CDR3 length equals 18 residues. The CDR3 loop reads CASSHALWTGLDNSPLHF. DNA of the CDR3: TGCGCCAGCAGCCACGCATTATGGACAGGGCTTGACAATTCACCCCTCCACTTT.

The DNA for the CDR3 is TGTGCCAGCAGCTTAGGGATCGGGGATGACGGATTTAATGAAAAACTGTTTTTT. Protein: CASSLGIGDDGFNEKLFF. V usage is TRBV7-9 and J usage is TRBJ1-4; D is undetermined. This CDR3 region has 18 residues. V dropped 1 base and J dropped 4 bases, with 19 bases sitting between them. The V gene's germline CDR1 is SEHNR and CDR2 FQNEAQ (reference sequence).

V usage is TRBV3-1 (or the pseudogene TRBV3-2) and J usage is TRBJ2-5, with a weak D call TRBD2 (6 bases). Trimming took off 2 bases at V and 5 bases at J, with 15 bases between the two ends. Germline CDR1 is LGHDT and CDR2 is YNNKEL (reference sequence). CDR3 length equals 15 residues. The CDR3 sequence: CASSQRQGLGETQYF. The CDR3 region has the DNA TGTGCCAGCAGCCAACGCCAGGGACTTGGGGAGACCCAGTACTTC.

The CDR3 DNA sequence: TGTGCCAGCAGTAACATTCTTGCTTTCTTT. This gives the protein CASSNILAFF. This sequence joins TRBV6-5 and TRBJ1-1, with no clear D. This CDR3 has 10 amino acids. Germline loops: CDR1 MNHEY, CDR2 SVGAGI. The V end lost 5 bases, the J end lost 11 bases, and 9 bases lay between the germline ends.

The V and J genes are TRBV24-1 and TRBJ1-5, with D tentatively TRBD1 (5 bases). Germline V gene sequence: CDR1 KGHDR, CDR2 SFDVKD. CDR3 length: 13 amino acids. V was cut by 6 bases and J by 7 bases, with 12 bases left in between. Here the CDR3 reads CATSSREGQPQHF. The CDR3 nucleotides are TGTGCCACCAGTAGCAGGGAGGGCCAGCCCCAGCATTTT.

The V and J genes are TRBV3-1 (or the pseudogene TRBV3-2) and TRBJ2-7, with a weak D call TRBD1 (5 bases). The V gene lost 4 bases and the J gene lost 6 bases, with 16 bases spanning the gap. CDR3 length: 14 residues. Germline CDR1 and CDR2: LGHDT and YNNKEL (reference sequence). The CDR3 sequence is CASSRGRVSREQYF. The CDR3 nucleotides are TGTGCCAGCAGCCGGGGCAGGGTATCTCGCGAGCAGTACTTC.

The J gene is TRBJ1-2, the V gene TRBV2, with no clear D. The CDR3 is 14 residues long. The V and J ends lost 10 bases and 2 bases respectively, with 17 bases between them. Germline V gene sequence: CDR1 SNHLY, CDR2 FYNNEI. Here the CDR3 DNA reads TGTGCCACCATAAACAGAGCACACAACTATGGCTACACCTTC. Translating gives CATINRAHNYGYTF.

This chain connects TRBV30 to TRBJ1-2; D is unclear. Germline CDR1 and CDR2: GTSNPN and SVGIG (reference sequence). The CDR3 is made up of 12 amino acids. V gave up 5 bases and J gave up 2 bases, with 9 bases separating them. DNA of the CDR3: TGTGCCTGGGGGTGGGTAAACTATGGCTACACCTTC. Translation: CAWGWVNYGYTF.

The chain couples TRBV29-1 to TRBJ2-7; D is possibly TRBD1 or TRBD2 (5 bases each). Per germline, CDR1 SQVTM and CDR2 ANQGSEA. V gave up 6 bases and J gave up 2 bases, with 14 bases separating them. The CDR3 contains 13 residues. CDR3 nucleotide sequence: TGCAGCGTCGACGGGACCGAGACCTACGAGCAGTACTTC. Protein sequence: CSVDGTETYEQYF.